This T cell receptor (beta chain) was recorded in a study of T cell responses to AZD1222 COVID-19 vaccine. Notes on the study in general: Nearly half of spike-specific TCRs reportedly target variant regions that are unmutated in the B.1.351 and B.1.1.7 variants. Vaccination with two AZD1222 doses was followed by a rise in Spike-specific TCR breadth and depth. Donors skewed white British and female; clonal diversity was possibly underestimated.

The CDR3 runs to 14 residues. V dropped 0 bases and J dropped 6 bases, with 10 bases sitting between them. Germline CDR1 is SGHRS and CDR2 is YFSETQ. Generated by immunoSEQ multiplex PCR, the TCRdb table keeps only in-frame clones and is missing some. Here the sample spans about 120,000 clones, approximately 89% being singletons. This clone was counted a single time. Antigen specificity is unknown. The chain recombines TRBV5-1 with TRBJ2-1; D call uncertain. The sequence came from an adult in good health. The starting material was peripheral blood, obtained on day 0 of AZD1222 vaccination. CDR3 sequence: CASSLEASTNEQFF. The CDR3 DNA reads TGCGCCAGCAGCTTGGAGGCCTCGACCAATGAGCAGTTCTTC.